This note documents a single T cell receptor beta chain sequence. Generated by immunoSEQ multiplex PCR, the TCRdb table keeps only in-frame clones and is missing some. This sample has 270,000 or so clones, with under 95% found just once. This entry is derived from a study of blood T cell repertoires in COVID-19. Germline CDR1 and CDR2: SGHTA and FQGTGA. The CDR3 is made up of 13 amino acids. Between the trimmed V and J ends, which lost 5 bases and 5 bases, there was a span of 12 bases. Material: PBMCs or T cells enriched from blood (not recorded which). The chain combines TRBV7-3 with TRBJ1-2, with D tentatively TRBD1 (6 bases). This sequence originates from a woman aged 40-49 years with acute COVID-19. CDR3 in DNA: TGTGCCAGCAGCCCAGGACAGTCTTATGGCTACACCTTC. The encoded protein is CASSPGQSYGYTF.